The 21 T cell receptor beta chains in this list originate from one sample, sequenced in a study of blood T cells in healthy people across ages. Using a J-beta primer mix together with a sample-barcoded 5' primer, a second PCR was run for roughly 6 to 11 cycles. MiXCR, applied by TCRdb to the 5' RACE reads, yields one record per CDR3 protein. The profile shows fewer than 2,000,000 distinct CDR3 sequences, around 35% of them singletons. Sequencing used blood. These receptors were collected from a woman aged 25 to 39 in good health.

This clonotype was detected only a few times. The V gene is TRBV5-1, the J gene TRBJ2-5; 9 bases agree with TRBD1. In germline, CDR1 is SGHRS, CDR2 YFSETQ. The V gene end was trimmed by 4 bases and the J gene end by 0 bases; junction bases not matched to a gene: 7. The CDR3 sequence is 16 residues long. The CDR3 spells CASSARGDRDQETQYF. The CDR3 DNA is TGCGCCAGCAGCGCCCGCGGGGACAGGGACCAAGAGACCCAGTACTTC.

The table lists this clonotype with a few counts. Here the CDR3 reads CASSEGGLAGVGTDTQYF. As DNA, the CDR3 is TGTGCCAGCAGTGAAGGGGGACTAGCGGGAGTAGGCACAGATACGCAGTATTTT. The chain employs TRBV2 and TRBJ2-3; TRBD2 aligns across 14 bases. CDR1 and CDR2 from the germline V gene are SNHLY and FYNNEI. After removal of 1 base from V and 1 base from J, the junction contained 4 bases not matched to a gene. The CDR3 consists of 18 residues.

This rearrangement joins TRBV12-3 or TRBV12-4 to TRBJ2-3; TRBD1 or TRBD2 may be the D gene (7 bases each). The CDR3 has 16 residues. Trimming removed 4 bases from V and 3 bases from J, with 17 bases in between. As DNA, the CDR3 is TGTGCCAGCAGTTCCCCCAGGGGGGGCGGGACAGATACGCAGTATTTT. Residues: CASSSPRGGGTDTQYF.

CDR3 DNA sequence: TGTGCCAGCAGCTACAGGGGGCAACCCCAGGTGGCTTTCTTT. Translation gives CASSYRGQPQVAFF. V and J are TRBV11-2 and TRBJ1-1; 9 bases align to TRBD1. V was clipped by 4 bases and J by 11 bases; unmatched bases: 11. The germline V gene has CDR1 SGHAT and CDR2 FQNNGV. CDR3 length: 14 amino acids.

This clonotype has a handful of counts. The genes are TRBV27 and TRBJ2-7; TRBD2 matches 9 bases. The CDR3 is 19 amino acids. V trimming: 10 bases; J trimming: 5 bases; junction bases outside the gene matches: 27. Germline CDR1 and CDR2: MNHEY and SMNVEV (reference sequence). CDR3 DNA: TGTGCCAACAATGACGCGGGAGGGCCTCCGTTGCAGGGGGTCCACGAGCAGTACTTC. Translating it yields CANNDAGGPPLQGVHEQYF.

As to this clonotype: Just one base apart from a much larger clone, this may be a read error. The chain carries TRBV29-1 and TRBJ2-1; 8 bases are shared with TRBD2. The CDR3 spans 15 residues. Per germline, CDR1 SQVTM and CDR2 ANQGSEA. The junction had 8 bases not matched to a gene; V was cut back by 7 bases and J by 0 bases. The CDR3 spells CSALAGGSSYNEQFF. The CDR3 nucleotides are TGCAGCGCTCTCGCGGGGGGAAGCTCCTACAATGAGCAGTTCTTC.

A note on this clonotype: This may be a read error, as it is one base from a much larger clone. The J gene is TRBJ1-1, the V gene TRBV6-1, with 7 bases fitting TRBD1. CDR3 length: 13 residues. Germline lookup yields CDR1 MNHNS and CDR2 SASEGT. Written as DNA, the CDR3 is TGTGCCACCGACAGGGTACGGAACACTGAAACTTTCTTT. This gives the protein CATDRVRNTETFF.

This clonotype was seen a handful of times. One end of the junction is discordant with germline, which a read error may explain. J is TRBJ2-1 and V is TRBV5-1; D unclear. The CDR3 loop spans 14 amino acids. Looked up from germline, CDR1 is SGHRS and CDR2 is YFSETQ. CDR3 nucleotides: TGTGCCAGCAGCTTAGATGCCAGCTACAATGAGCAGTTCTTC. It is translated as CASSLDASYNEQFF.

J is TRBJ2-3 and V is TRBV11-2; 10 bases match TRBD2. Per the germline V gene, CDR1 is SGHAT and CDR2 is FQNNGV. There are 17 residues in the CDR3. The J segment lost 0 bases and the V segment lost 3 bases, leaving 6 bases of the junction unmatched. The DNA for the CDR3 is TGTGCCAGCAGCTTCGCCGGGACTAGCGTTAGCACAGATACGCAGTATTTT. Protein product: CASSFAGTSVSTDTQYF.

This clonotype has only a few counts. The rearrangement uses TRBV27 and TRBJ2-3, with 9 bases aligning to TRBD2. This CDR3 has 15 amino acids. Trimming took 6 bases from V and 5 from J; bases not matched to a gene: 9. Germline lookup yields CDR1 MNHEY and CDR2 SMNVEV (reference sequence). The CDR3 here is CASSVSAGGGDTQYF. The CDR3 DNA follows: TGTGCCAGCAGCGTCTCAGCGGGGGGTGGAGATACGCAGTATTTT.

This chain joins TRBV20-1 and TRBJ2-1; D is unclear. Germline V gives CDR1 DFQATT, CDR2 SNEGSKA (reference sequence). Between the trimmed V and J ends, which lost 0 bases and 1 base, there was a span of 13 bases. This CDR3 comprises 16 residues. DNA for the CDR3: TGCAGTGCTAGAGATCCCTACAGCAAATCCTACAATGAGCAGTTCTTC. This sequence encodes CSARDPYSKSYNEQFF.

This clonotype is a singleton in its sample. The chain has TRBV20-1 and TRBJ1-2, with TRBD1 identical over 11 bases. This CDR3 is 15 amino acids long. V trimming: 2 bases; J trimming: 8 bases; junction bases outside the gene matches: 10. Germline CDR1 is DFQATT and CDR2 is SNEGSKA (reference sequence). The DNA of the CDR3 is TGCAGTGCTAGACCTTCGGGGACAGGGGGAAGAGGCTACACCTTC. Protein product: CSARPSGTGGRGYTF.

This clonotype was recorded a few times. The rearrangement links TRBV4-1 to TRBJ2-7; tentative D call: TRBD1 (6 bases). The CDR3 consists of 15 residues. Trimming shortened V by 4 bases and J by 6 bases, and 19 bases separated the two germline ends. Germline V gene sequence: CDR1 MGHRA, CDR2 YSYEKL. DNA for the CDR3: TGCGCCAGCAGCCTTTTAGCAGGGGTTACTGGCGAGCAGTACTTC. Translated: CASSLLAGVTGEQYF.

This clonotype was picked up a small number of times. The rearrangement uses TRBV11-1 and TRBJ2-7, with 7 bases lining up with TRBD2. CDR1 and CDR2 (germline): SGHAT, FQDESV (reference sequence). Germline trimming cut 5 bases from V and 1 base from J; bases unmatched to any gene: 8. The CDR3 runs 15 residues. The CDR3 bases are TGTGCCAGCAGCCCGGGGAGGGACCTTTCCTACGAGCAGTACTTC. Translated, it gives CASSPGRDLSYEQYF.

There are a few counts of this clonotype. The chain couples TRBV11-2 to TRBJ2-1; D tentatively fits TRBD1 or TRBD2 (6 bases each). Germline V gives CDR1 SGHAT, CDR2 FQNNGV. CDR3 length: 16 residues. Trimming stripped 5 bases from V and 0 bases from J, with 14 bases between. The CDR3 reads CASSPLGGLSYNEQFF. The CDR3 nucleotides read TGTGCCAGCAGCCCCCTAGGGGGGCTCTCCTACAATGAGCAGTTCTTC.

The sample holds one count of this clonotype. The CDR3 sequence is CASSYGDTGANVLTF. The CDR3 region has the DNA TGTGCCAGCAGCTACGGAGATACTGGGGCCAACGTCCTGACTTTC. The chain has TRBV11-2 and TRBJ2-6; D is unclear. The CDR3 length is 15 residues. The germline gives CDR1 SGHAT, CDR2 FQNNGV. V shed 4 bases and J shed 2 bases, with 9 bases lying between them.

V gene TRBV20-1 combines with J gene TRBJ2-3, with 11 nucleotides matching TRBD2. The CDR3 sequence is 16 residues long. Germline V gene lookup returns CDR1 DFQATT and CDR2 SNEGSKA (reference sequence). CDR3 residues: CGRLAGLFMGTDTQYF. The CDR3 nucleotides read TGCGGGCGACTAGCGGGGCTTTTTATGGGGACAGATACGCAGTATTTT.

In this sample, this clonotype turned up a few times. The chain combines TRBV15 with TRBJ1-1, with D perhaps TRBD1 (5 bases). Germline CDR1 is LNHNV and CDR2 is YYDKDF (reference sequence). This CDR3 region has 15 residues. The V and J ends lost 0 bases and 11 bases respectively, with 19 bases between them. Written as DNA, the CDR3 is TGTGCCACCAGCAGAGATAAAGGGGCAGGCCATGCCGCTTTCTTT. Residues: CATSRDKGAGHAAFF.

The V call is TRBV7-2, the J call TRBJ2-5; a weak D match, TRBD2 (7 bases). CDR1 and CDR2 from the germline V gene are SGHTA and FQGNSA. The ends were cut back, 2 bases at V and 1 base at J, with 14 bases in the middle. The CDR3 runs to 16 residues. CDR3 amino acids: CASSLTPGGPQETQYF. Here the CDR3 DNA reads TGTGCCAGCAGCTTAACTCCCGGGGGGCCCCAAGAGACCCAGTACTTC.

The chain carries TRBV10-1 and TRBJ2-1, with D tentatively TRBD2 (5 bases). From germline, CDR1 is WNHNN and CDR2 SYGVQD (reference sequence). The CDR3 totals 13 residues. V lost 3 bases, J lost 4 bases, and 7 bases lay in between. For the CDR3, the DNA is TGCGCCAGCAGTGACGGGATGTACAATGAGCAGTTCTTC. Translating gives CASSDGMYNEQFF.

V usage is TRBV9 and J usage is TRBJ2-6, with 7 nucleotides matching TRBD1. The CDR3 totals 17 residues. The V gene end was trimmed by 0 bases and the J gene end by 4 bases; junction bases not matched to a gene: 7. Germline CDR1 SGDLS, CDR2 YYNGEE. CDR3 region: CASSVGQGIAGANVLTF. The CDR3 DNA reads TGTGCCAGCAGCGTAGGACAGGGTATCGCCGGGGCCAACGTCCTGACTTTC.